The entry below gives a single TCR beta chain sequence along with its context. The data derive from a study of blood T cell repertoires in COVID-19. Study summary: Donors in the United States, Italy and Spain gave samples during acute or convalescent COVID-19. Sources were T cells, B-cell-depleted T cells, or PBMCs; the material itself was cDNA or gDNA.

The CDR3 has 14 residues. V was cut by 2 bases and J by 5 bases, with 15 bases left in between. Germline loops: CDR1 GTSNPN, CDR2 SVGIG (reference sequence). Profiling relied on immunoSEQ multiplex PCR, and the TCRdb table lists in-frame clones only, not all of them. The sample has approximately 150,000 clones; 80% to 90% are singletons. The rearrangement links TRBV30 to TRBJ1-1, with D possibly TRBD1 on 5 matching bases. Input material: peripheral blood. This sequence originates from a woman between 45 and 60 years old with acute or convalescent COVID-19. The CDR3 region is CAWSFGQGKTEAFF. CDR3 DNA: TGTGCCTGGAGTTTTGGGCAGGGCAAAACTGAAGCTTTCTTT.